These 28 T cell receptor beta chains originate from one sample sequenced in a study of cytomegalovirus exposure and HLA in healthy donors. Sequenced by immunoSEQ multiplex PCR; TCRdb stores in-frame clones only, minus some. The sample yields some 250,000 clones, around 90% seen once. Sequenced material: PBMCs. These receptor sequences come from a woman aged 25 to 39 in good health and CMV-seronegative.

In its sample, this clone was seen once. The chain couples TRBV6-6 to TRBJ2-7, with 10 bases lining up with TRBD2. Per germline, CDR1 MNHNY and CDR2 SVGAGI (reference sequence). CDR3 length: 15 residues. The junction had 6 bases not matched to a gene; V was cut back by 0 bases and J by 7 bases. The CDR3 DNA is TGTGCCAGCAGTTACTCTCTAGCGGGAGCTGGGGAGCAGTACTTC. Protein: CASSYSLAGAGEQYF.

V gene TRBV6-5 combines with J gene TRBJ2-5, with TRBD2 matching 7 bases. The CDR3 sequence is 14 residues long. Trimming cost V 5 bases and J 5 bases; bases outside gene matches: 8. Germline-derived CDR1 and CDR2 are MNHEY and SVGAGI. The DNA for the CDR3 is TGTGCCAGCAGTCCGGACGGGGGGTTGGAGACCCAGTACTTC. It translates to CASSPDGGLETQYF.

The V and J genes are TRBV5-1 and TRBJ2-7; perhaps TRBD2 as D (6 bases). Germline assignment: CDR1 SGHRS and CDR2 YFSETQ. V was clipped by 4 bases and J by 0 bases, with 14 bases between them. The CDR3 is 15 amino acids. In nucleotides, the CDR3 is TGCGCCAGCAGCCTGGACTACGGAAGCTCCTACGAGCAGTACTTC. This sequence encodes CASSLDYGSSYEQYF. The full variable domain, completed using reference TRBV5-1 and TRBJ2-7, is KAGVTQTPRYLIKTRGQQVTLSCSPISGHRSVSWYQQTPGQGLQFLFEYFSETQRNKGNFPGRFSGRQFSNSRSEMNVSTLELGDSALYLCASSLDYGSSYEQYFGPGTRLTVT.

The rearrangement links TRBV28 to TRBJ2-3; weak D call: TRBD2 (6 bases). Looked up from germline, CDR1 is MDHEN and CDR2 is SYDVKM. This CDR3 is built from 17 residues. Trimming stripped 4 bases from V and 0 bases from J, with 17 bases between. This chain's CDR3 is CASSSLPTSISTDTQYF. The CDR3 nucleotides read TGTGCCAGCAGTTCCCTCCCGACTAGTATAAGCACAGATACGCAGTATTTT.

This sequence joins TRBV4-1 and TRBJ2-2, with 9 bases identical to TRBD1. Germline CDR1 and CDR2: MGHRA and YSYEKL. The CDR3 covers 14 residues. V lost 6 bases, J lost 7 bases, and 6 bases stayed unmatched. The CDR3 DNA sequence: TGCGCCAGCAGGGACCGGGACAGGGACGGGGAGCTGTTTTTT. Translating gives CASRDRDRDGELFF.

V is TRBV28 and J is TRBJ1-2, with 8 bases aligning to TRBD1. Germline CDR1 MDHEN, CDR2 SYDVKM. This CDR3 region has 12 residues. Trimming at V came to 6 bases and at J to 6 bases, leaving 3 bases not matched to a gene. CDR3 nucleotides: TGTGCCAGCAGCACGACAGGGGATGGCTACACCTTC. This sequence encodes CASSTTGDGYTF.

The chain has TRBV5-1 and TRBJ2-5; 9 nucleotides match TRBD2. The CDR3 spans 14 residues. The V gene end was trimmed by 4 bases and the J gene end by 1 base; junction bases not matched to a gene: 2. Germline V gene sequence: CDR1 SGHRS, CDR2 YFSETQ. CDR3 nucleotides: TGCGCCAGCAGCCAGGGACTAGCCCAAGAGACCCAGTACTTC. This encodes CASSQGLAQETQYF.

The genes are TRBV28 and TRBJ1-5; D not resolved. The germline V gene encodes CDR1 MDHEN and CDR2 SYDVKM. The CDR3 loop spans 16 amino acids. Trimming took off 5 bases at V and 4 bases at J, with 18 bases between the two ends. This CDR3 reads CASSTTGWRGNQPQHF. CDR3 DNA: TGTGCCAGCAGTACCACCGGGTGGCGGGGTAATCAGCCCCAGCATTTT.

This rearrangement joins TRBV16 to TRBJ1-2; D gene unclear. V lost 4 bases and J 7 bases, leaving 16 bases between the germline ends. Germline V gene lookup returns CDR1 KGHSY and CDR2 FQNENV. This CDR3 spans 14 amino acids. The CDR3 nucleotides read TGTGCCAGCAGCCCCCTCGGGGAGGCGAGTGGCTACACCTTC. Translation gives CASSPLGEASGYTF.

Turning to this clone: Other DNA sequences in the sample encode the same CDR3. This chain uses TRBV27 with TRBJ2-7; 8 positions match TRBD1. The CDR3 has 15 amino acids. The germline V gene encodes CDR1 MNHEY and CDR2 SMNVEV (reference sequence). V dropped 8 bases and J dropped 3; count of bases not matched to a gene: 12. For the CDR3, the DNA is TGTGCCAGCTCCCTGGGGGCAGGGGGCGTCTACGAGCAGTACTTC. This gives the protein CASSLGAGGVYEQYF.

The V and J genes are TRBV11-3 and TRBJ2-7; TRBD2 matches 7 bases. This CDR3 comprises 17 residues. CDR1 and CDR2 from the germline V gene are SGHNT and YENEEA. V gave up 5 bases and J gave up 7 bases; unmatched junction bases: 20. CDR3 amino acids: CASSPARASGLSGEQYF. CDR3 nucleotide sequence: TGTGCCAGCAGCCCCGCTCGGGCTAGCGGCCTCTCAGGGGAGCAGTACTTC.

CDR3 DNA sequence: TGTGCCACAGGGGGCACCGACTACGAGCAGTACTTC. Translation: CATGGTDYEQYF. The chain employs TRBV5-4 and TRBJ2-7; 8 nucleotides agree with TRBD1. CDR1 is SGHNT and CDR2 is YYREEE in the germline V gene (reference sequence). V gave up 9 bases and J gave up 3 bases; unmatched junction bases: 5. The CDR3 has 12 residues. Full variable domain (remainder filled in from reference TRBV5-4 and TRBJ2-7): ETGVTQSPTHLIKTRGQQVTLRCSSQSGHNTVSWYQQALGQGPQFIFQYYREEENGRGNFPPRFSGLQFPNYSSELNVNALELDDSALYLCATGGTDYEQYFGPGTRLTVT.

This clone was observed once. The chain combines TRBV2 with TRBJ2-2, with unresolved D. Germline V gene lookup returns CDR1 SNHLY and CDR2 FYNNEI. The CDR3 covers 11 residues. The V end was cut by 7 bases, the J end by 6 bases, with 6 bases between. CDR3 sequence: CASTAAGELFF. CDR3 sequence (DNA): TGTGCCAGCACGGCAGCCGGGGAGCTGTTTTTT.

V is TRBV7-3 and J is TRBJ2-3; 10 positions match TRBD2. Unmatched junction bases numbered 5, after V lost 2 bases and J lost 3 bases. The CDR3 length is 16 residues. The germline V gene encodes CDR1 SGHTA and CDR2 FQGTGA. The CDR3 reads CASSLWASGSTDTQYF. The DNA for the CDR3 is TGTGCCAGCAGCTTATGGGCTAGCGGGAGTACAGATACGCAGTATTTT. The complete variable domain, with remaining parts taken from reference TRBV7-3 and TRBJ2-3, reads GAGVSQTPSNKVTEKGKYVELRCDPISGHTALYWYRQSLGQGPEFLIYFQGTGAADDSGLPNDRFFAVRPEGSVSTLKIQRTERGDSAVYLCASSLWASGSTDTQYFGPGTRLTVL.

CDR3 coding DNA: TGCGCCAGCAGCTTGGAGGGACAGAGTTTTAATGAGCAGTTCTTC. Translated, it gives CASSLEGQSFNEQFF. The gene calls are TRBV5-1 and TRBJ2-1; 7 positions match TRBD1. The CDR3 runs to 15 residues. The germline V gene encodes CDR1 SGHRS and CDR2 YFSETQ. V was clipped by 0 bases and J by 7 bases; unmatched bases: 7.

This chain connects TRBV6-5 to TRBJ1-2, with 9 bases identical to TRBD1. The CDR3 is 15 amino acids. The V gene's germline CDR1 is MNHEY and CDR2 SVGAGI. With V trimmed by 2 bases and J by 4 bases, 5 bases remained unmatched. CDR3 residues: CASSYQTGGIYGYTF. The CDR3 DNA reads TGTGCCAGCAGTTACCAGACAGGGGGGATCTATGGCTACACCTTC.

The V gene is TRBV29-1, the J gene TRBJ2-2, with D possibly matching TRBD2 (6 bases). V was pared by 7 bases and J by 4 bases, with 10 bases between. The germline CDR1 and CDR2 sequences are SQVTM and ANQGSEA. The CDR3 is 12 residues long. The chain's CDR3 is CSGEGGTGELFF. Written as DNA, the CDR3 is TGCAGCGGAGAGGGAGGCACCGGGGAGCTGTTTTTT.

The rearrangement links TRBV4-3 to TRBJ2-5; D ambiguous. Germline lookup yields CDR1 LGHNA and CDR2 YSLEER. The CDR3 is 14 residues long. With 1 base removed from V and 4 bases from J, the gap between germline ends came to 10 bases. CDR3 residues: CASSQARSTETQYF. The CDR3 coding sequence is TGCGCCAGCAGCCAAGCCAGGAGTACAGAGACCCAGTACTTC.

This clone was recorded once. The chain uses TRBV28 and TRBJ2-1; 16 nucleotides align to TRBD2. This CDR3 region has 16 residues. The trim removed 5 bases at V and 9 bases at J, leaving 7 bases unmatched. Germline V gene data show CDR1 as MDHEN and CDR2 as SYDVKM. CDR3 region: CASSPGTSGRAGEQFF. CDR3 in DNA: TGTGCCAGCAGTCCCGGGACTAGCGGGAGGGCCGGTGAGCAGTTCTTC. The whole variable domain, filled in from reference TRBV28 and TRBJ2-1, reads DVKVTQSSRYLVKRTGEKVFLECVQDMDHENMFWYRQDPGLGLRLIYFSYDVKMKEKGDIPEGYSVSREKKERFSLILESASTNQTSMYLCASSPGTSGRAGEQFFGPGTRLTVL.

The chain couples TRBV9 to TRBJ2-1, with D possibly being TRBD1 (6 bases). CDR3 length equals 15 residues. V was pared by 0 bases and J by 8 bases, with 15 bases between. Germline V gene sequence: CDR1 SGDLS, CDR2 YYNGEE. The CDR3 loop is CASSVVGRGYDEQFF. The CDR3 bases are TGTGCCAGCAGCGTAGTTGGCAGGGGATACGATGAGCAGTTCTTC.

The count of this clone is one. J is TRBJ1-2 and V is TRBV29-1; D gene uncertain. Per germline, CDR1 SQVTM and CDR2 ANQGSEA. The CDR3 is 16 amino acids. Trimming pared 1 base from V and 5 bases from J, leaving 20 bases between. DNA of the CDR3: TGCAGCGTTGAAGGGGGTTATGCGGGAGGAGGATATGGCTACACCTTC. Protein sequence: CSVEGGYAGGGYGYTF.

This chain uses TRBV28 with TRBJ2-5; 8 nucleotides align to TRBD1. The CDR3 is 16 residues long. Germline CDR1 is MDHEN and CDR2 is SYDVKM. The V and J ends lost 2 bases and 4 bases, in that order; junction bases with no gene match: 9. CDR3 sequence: CASSLTGQGGVETQYF. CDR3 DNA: TGTGCCAGCAGTTTAACCGGACAGGGTGGGGTAGAGACCCAGTACTTC. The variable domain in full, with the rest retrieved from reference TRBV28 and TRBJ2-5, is DVKVTQSSRYLVKRTGEKVFLECVQDMDHENMFWYRQDPGLGLRLIYFSYDVKMKEKGDIPEGYSVSREKKERFSLILESASTNQTSMYLCASSLTGQGGVETQYFGPGTRLLVL.

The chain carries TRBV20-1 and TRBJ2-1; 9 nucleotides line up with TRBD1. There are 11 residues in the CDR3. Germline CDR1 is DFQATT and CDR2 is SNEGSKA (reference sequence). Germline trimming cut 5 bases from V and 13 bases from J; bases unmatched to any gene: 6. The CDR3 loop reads CSASDRGSQFF. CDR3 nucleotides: TGCAGTGCTTCAGACAGGGGGAGCCAGTTCTTC.

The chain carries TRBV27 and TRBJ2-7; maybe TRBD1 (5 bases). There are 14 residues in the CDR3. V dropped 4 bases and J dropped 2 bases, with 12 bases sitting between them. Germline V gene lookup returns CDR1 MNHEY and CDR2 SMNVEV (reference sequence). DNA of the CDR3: TGTGCCAGCAGTTCTACTCTAGGGGCCTACGAGCAGTACTTC. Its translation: CASSSTLGAYEQYF.

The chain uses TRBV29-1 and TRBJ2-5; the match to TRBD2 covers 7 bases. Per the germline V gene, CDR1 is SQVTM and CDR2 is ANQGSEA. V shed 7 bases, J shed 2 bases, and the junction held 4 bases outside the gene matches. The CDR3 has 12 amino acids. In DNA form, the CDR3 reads TGCAGCGCCCTAGCGGAGCAAGAGACCCAGTACTTC. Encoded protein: CSALAEQETQYF.

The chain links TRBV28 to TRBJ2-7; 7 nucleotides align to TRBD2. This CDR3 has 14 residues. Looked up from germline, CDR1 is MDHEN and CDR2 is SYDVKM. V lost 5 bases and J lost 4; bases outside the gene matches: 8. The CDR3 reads CASSPSGGAYEQYF. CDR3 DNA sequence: TGTGCCAGCAGTCCTAGCGGAGGGGCTTACGAGCAGTACTTC.

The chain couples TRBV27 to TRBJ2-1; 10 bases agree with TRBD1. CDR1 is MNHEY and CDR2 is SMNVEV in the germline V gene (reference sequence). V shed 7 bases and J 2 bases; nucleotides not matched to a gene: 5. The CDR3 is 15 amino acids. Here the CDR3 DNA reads TGTGCCAGCACTACCGGGACAGGGGCCTACAATGAGCAGTTCTTC. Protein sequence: CASTTGTGAYNEQFF.

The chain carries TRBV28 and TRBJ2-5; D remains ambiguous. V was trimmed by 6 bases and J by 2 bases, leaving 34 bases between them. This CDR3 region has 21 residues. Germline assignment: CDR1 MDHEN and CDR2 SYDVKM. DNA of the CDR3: TGTGCCAGCAGCCTTTCCCGAACCTTCAGTCCTGTGCCGCGACCGCAAGAGACCCAGTACTTC. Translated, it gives CASSLSRTFSPVPRPQETQYF.